The 13 T cell receptor beta chains listed next were all sequenced from one sample in a study of CD8 T cells in ankylosing spondylitis. One entry per CDR3 protein results from TCRdb running MiXCR on the 5' RACE reads. The table includes about 160,000 distinct CDR3 sequences, under 45% detected once. The material sequenced was synovial fluid, either unsorted or a sorted T cell fraction (not recorded which). These receptors all stem from a male donor with ankylosing spondylitis.

The chain uses TRBV4-1 and TRBJ2-1; the D is unclear. Per germline, CDR1 MGHRA and CDR2 YSYEKL. V lost 3 bases to trimming and J lost 2 bases, with 17 bases between them. The CDR3 runs to 17 residues. The chain's CDR3 is CASSHENVVVTYNEQFF. CDR3 nucleotides: TGCGCCAGCAGCCATGAGAATGTGGTCGTAACCTACAATGAGCAGTTCTTC.

V and J are TRBV19 and TRBJ2-1; weak D call: TRBD2 (5 bases). Trimming cost V 5 bases and J 4 bases, with 12 bases left between them. Germline V gene data show CDR1 as LNHDA and CDR2 as SQIVND (reference sequence). This CDR3 is built from 14 residues. CDR3 region: CASSRSGEYNEQFF. CDR3 coding DNA: TGTGCCAGTAGTCGCAGCGGAGAATACAATGAGCAGTTCTTC.

This clonotype was counted between two and nine times. The rearrangement joins TRBV6-2 or TRBV6-3 to TRBJ2-6; no clear D gene. Trimming removed 6 bases from V and 1 base from J, with 10 bases in between. The CDR3 sequence is 15 residues long. Germline V lookup: CDR1 MNHEY, CDR2 SVGEGT. The DNA of the CDR3 is TGTGCCAGCAGCAAAAGGAGATCTGGGGCCAACGTCCTGACTTTC. As protein: CASSKRRSGANVLTF.

This chain connects TRBV2 to TRBJ2-7, with 9 nucleotides matching TRBD2. Germline values: CDR1 SNHLY, CDR2 FYNNEI. J gave up 1 base and V 3 bases, and 4 bases lay outside the gene matches. The CDR3 spans 15 residues. CDR3 loop: CASSDEREESYEQYF. In nucleotides, the CDR3 is TGTGCCAGCAGTGATGAGCGGGAGGAGTCCTACGAGCAGTACTTC.

The chain employs TRBV12-3 or TRBV12-4 and TRBJ1-4; TRBD1 is a possible D gene (5 bases). The CDR3 contains 15 residues. V was pared by 3 bases and J by 3 bases, with 11 bases between. This CDR3 reads CASSFEGPANEKLFF. CDR3 nucleotides: TGTGCCAGCAGTTTCGAGGGACCGGCTAATGAAAAACTGTTTTTT.

The V gene is TRBV7-2, the J gene TRBJ2-3; D unclear. This CDR3 contains 14 residues. Trimming took 1 base from V and 1 from J, leaving 6 bases between them. Looked up from germline, CDR1 is SGHTA and CDR2 is FQGNSA. The DNA for the CDR3 is TGTGCCAGCAGCTTAGGGGTTCGCACAGATACGCAGTATTTT. Its protein is CASSLGVRTDTQYF.

The rearrangement links TRBV10-3 to TRBJ2-5; the D gene is possibly TRBD1 (6 bases). This CDR3 comprises 13 residues. The V gene's germline CDR1 is ENHRY and CDR2 SYGVKD. The germline V and J ends were trimmed by 3 bases and 3 bases, with 8 bases remaining between them. CDR3 loop: CAISEQGEETQYF. The CDR3 nucleotides are TGTGCCATCAGTGAACAGGGAGAAGAGACCCAGTACTTC.

V and J are TRBV12-3 or TRBV12-4 and TRBJ1-6; 10 bases align to TRBD1. The CDR3 spans 16 residues. V shed 2 bases and J 7 bases; nucleotides not matched to a gene: 5. CDR3 amino acids: CASSLLPGQGNSPLHF. Here the CDR3 DNA reads TGTGCCAGCAGTTTACTCCCGGGACAGGGGAATTCACCCCTCCACTTT.

In this sample, this clonotype turned up a few times. The J gene is TRBJ1-2, the V gene TRBV10-3, with D tentatively TRBD1 (6 bases). Deletions cut 6 bases from V and 4 bases from J, with 18 bases between. The length of the CDR3 is 15 residues. The germline V gene encodes CDR1 ENHRY and CDR2 SYGVKD. The CDR3 loop reads CAISQGQPPTYGYTF. For the CDR3, the DNA is TGTGCCATCAGCCAAGGACAGCCCCCCACCTATGGCTACACCTTC.

V usage is TRBV5-1 and J usage is TRBJ2-3, with D possibly matching TRBD2 (5 bases). CDR3 size: 16 residues. Germline CDR1 is SGHRS and CDR2 is YFSETQ. V gave up 1 base and J gave up 1 base, with 13 bases separating them. In nucleotides, the CDR3 is TGCGCCAGCAGCTTGACGCGGGCGGCCGGCACAGATACGCAGTATTTT. It translates to CASSLTRAAGTDTQYF.

CDR3 coding DNA: TGTGCCAGCCTAAACAGGGGGTGGATGTACACTGAAGCTTTCTTT. This translates into CASLNRGWMYTEAFF. The chain carries TRBV10-3 and TRBJ1-1, with 8 nucleotides matching TRBD1. The CDR3 extends over 15 amino acids. Germline loops: CDR1 ENHRY, CDR2 SYGVKD. V was clipped by 10 bases and J by 3 bases; unmatched bases: 13.

This clonotype turned up a few times. The gene calls are TRBV10-3 and TRBJ2-1, with 8 bases fitting TRBD1. With V trimmed by 1 base and J by 7 bases, 9 bases remained unmatched. CDR1 is ENHRY, CDR2 SYGVKD, per germline. This CDR3 is 16 amino acids long. The CDR3 DNA reads TGTGCCATCAGTGAGTGGGGACAGGACCGCTGGAATGAGCAGTTCTTC. It translates to CAISEWGQDRWNEQFF.

In DNA, the CDR3 is TGCGCCAGCAGCCAAGATCCCTTTGGCGCGGGAATGGCTTCCTACGAGCAGTACTTC. The encoded protein is CASSQDPFGAGMASYEQYF. The rearrangement links TRBV4-3 to TRBJ2-7, with TRBD2 as a possible D gene (6 bases). The V end was cut by 0 bases, the J end by 1 base, with 22 bases between. Germline CDR1 and CDR2: LGHNA and YSLEER. The CDR3 contains 19 residues.